This passage covers 4 T cell receptor beta chains from one sample sequenced in a study of CD8+CD57+ T cells in acquired aplastic anemia (dated 2018 in TCRdb). Sequencing relied on an Illumina HiSeq 2000. Genomic DNA was used as template for profiling of TCR beta VDJ combinations and CDR3 sequences. Clones were called with MiXCR by TCRdb after fastp trimmed the public reads at Q25, and only in-frame beta chains were retained. Rows with one shared CDR3 protein collapse into an entry with the most common genes and DNA. This sample lists hundreds of thousands of distinct CDR3 sequences; less than 60% were detected once. Together, the top ten hold around 20% of the sample. Flow cytometry had shown CD8+CD57+ cell expansion in the patients selected for sequencing. What was sequenced was sorted CD4+, CD8+, or CD8+CD57+ T cells (not recorded which) from PBMCs. All receptors derive from a human donor with aplastic anemia.

This clonotype was seen repeatedly, ten times or more. The gene calls are TRBV7-8 and TRBJ2-5; TRBD1 matches at 7 bases. The ends lost 3 bases at V and 5 bases at J; junction bases unmatched: 6. CDR3 size: 14 residues. Germline CDR1 is SGHVS and CDR2 is FQNEAQ. In nucleotides, the CDR3 is TGTGCCAGCAGCTTCCAGACAGGGTGGGAGACCCAGTACTTC. Translation: CASSFQTGWETQYF. Based on the CDR3 plus reference TRBV7-8 and TRBJ2-5, the full variable domain is GAGVSQSPRYKVAKRGQDVALRCDPISGHVSLFWYQQALGQGPEFLTYFQNEAQLDKSGLPSDRFFAERPEGSVSTLKIQRTQQEDSAVYLCASSFQTGWETQYFGPGTRLLVL.

This clonotype was seen a handful of times. The chain is built from TRBV6-1 and TRBJ2-7; tentative D call: TRBD1 (6 bases). V was shortened by 1 base and J by 2 bases, with 18 bases between the two germline ends. The CDR3 has 17 residues. CDR1 is MNHNS and CDR2 is SASEGT in the germline V gene. CDR3 DNA: TGTGCCAGCAGTGAAGTAGTGGGCGGTTACAGGGCCTACGAGCAGTACTTC. Protein sequence: CASSEVVGGYRAYEQYF.

This chain uses TRBV19 with TRBJ2-6, with D possibly matching TRBD1 (5 bases). This CDR3 region has 13 residues. Germline assignment: CDR1 LNHDA and CDR2 SQIVND (reference sequence). V lost 4 bases and J 5 bases, leaving 6 bases between the germline ends. DNA of the CDR3: TGTGCCAGTAGTACGGACAGGGCCAACGTCCTGACTTTC. Its translation: CASSTDRANVLTF. Variable domain in full (rest from reference TRBV19 and TRBJ2-6): DGGITQSPKYLFRKEGQNVTLSCEQNLNHDAMYWYRQDPGQGLRLIYYSQIVNDFQKGDIAEGYSVSREKKESFPLTVTSAQKNPTAFYLCASSTDRANVLTFGAGSRLTVL.

This clonotype came up many times. V and J are TRBV20-1 and TRBJ1-1; D is uncertain. This CDR3 is built from 14 residues. The germline V gene has CDR1 DFQATT and CDR2 SNEGSKA (reference sequence). V dropped 0 bases and J dropped 0 bases, with 8 bases sitting between them. Here the CDR3 DNA reads TGCAGTGCTAGAGAGGTCAGTCTGAACACTGAAGCTTTCTTT. It codes for CSAREVSLNTEAFF.